This T cell receptor beta chain was captured in a study of blood T cell repertoires in COVID-19. Overall study context: Italy, Spain and the United States were the sources of the convalescent and acute COVID-19 samples.

Seattle patient enrollment occurred during active infection, with longitudinal follow-up thereafter. Methods used by the authors: The authors estimated nucleated cell counts from reference gene primer amplification. Clones were read by immunoSEQ multiplex PCR, and TCRdb kept only the in-frame ones, dropping some. Clone size and the V and J calls come from that table; the DNA yielded D and trimming. The sample carries over 75,000 clones, 88% recorded once. V was trimmed by 2 bases and J by 4 bases, leaving 17 bases between them. This CDR3 is 16 amino acids long. Germline V gene data show CDR1 as MNHEY and CDR2 as SVGEGT.

This receptor was identified in a middle-aged man with COVID-19, enrolled during active disease. The gene calls are TRBV6-2 or TRBV6-3 and TRBJ2-5; weak D call: TRBD1 (6 bases). The sample was peripheral blood. The CDR3 spells CASSYRVGHGRETQYF. CDR3 DNA sequence: TGTGCCAGCAGTTACAGGGTGGGACATGGGCGAGAGACCCAGTACTTC.